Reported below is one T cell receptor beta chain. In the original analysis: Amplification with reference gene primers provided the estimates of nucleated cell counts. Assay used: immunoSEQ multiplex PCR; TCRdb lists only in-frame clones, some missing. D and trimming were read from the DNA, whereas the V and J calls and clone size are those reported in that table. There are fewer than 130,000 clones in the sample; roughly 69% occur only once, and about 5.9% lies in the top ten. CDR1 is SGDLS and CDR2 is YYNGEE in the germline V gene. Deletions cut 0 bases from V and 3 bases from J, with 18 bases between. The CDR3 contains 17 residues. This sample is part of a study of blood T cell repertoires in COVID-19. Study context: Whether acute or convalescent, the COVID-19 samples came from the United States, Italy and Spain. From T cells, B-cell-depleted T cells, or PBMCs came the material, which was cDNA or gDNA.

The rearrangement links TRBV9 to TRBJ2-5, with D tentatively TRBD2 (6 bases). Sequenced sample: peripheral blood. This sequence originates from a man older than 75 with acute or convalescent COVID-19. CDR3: CASSVGQVIWGEETQYF. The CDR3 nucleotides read TGTGCCAGCAGCGTAGGGCAGGTGATCTGGGGGGAAGAGACCCAGTACTTC.